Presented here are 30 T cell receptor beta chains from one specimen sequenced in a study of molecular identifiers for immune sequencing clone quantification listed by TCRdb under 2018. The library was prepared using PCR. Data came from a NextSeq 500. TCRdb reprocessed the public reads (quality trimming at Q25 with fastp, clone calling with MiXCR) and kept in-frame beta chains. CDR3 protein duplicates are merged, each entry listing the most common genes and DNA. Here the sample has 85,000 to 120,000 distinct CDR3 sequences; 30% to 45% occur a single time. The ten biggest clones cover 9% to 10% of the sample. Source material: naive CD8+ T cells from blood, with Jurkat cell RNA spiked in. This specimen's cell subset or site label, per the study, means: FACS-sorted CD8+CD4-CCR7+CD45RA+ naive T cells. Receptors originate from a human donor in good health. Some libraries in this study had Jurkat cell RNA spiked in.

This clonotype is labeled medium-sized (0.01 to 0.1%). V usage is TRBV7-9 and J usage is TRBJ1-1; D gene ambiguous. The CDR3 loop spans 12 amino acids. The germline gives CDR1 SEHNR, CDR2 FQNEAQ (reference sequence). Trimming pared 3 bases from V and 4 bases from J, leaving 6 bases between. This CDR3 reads CASSFLVTEAFF. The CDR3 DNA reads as TGTGCCAGCAGCTTTCTGGTCACTGAAGCTTTCTTT.

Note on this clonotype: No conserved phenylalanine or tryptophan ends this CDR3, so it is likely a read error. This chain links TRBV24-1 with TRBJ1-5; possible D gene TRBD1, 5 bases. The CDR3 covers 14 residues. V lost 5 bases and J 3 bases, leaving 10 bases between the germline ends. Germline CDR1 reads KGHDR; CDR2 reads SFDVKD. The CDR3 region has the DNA TGTGCCACCAGTGCCGTGGGGCACAATCAGCCCCAGCATATT. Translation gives CATSAVGHNQPQHI.

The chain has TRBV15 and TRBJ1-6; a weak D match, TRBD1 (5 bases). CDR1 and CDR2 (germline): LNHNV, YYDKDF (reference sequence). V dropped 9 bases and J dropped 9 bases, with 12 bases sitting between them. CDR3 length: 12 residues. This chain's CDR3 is CATSGRGSPLHF. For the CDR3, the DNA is TGTGCCACGTCAGGGAGAGGTTCACCCCTCCACTTT.

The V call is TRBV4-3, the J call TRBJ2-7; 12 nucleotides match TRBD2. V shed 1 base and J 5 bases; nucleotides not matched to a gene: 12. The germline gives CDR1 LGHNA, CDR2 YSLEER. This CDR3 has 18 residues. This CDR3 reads CASSQVLLAGGIWDEQYF. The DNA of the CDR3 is TGCGCCAGCAGCCAAGTTTTACTAGCGGGAGGTATTTGGGACGAGCAGTACTTC.

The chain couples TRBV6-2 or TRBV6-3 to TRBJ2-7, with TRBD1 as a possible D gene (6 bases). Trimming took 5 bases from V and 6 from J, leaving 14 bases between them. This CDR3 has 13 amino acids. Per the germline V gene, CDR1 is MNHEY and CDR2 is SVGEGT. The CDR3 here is CASSLGQSFEQYF. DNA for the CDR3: TGTGCCAGCAGTCTAGGACAGAGCTTCGAGCAGTACTTC.

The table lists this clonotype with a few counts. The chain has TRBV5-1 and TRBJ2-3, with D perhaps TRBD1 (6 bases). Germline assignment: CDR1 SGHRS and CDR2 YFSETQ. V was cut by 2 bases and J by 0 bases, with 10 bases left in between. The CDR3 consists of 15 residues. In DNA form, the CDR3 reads TGCGCCAGCAGCTTTAGGGGGTCTAGCACAGATACGCAGTATTTT. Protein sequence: CASSFRGSSTDTQYF. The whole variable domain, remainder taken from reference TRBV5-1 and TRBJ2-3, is KAGVTQTPRYLIKTRGQQVTLSCSPISGHRSVSWYQQTPGQGLQFLFEYFSETQRNKGNFPGRFSGRQFSNSRSEMNVSTLELGDSALYLCASSFRGSSTDTQYFGPGTRLTVL.

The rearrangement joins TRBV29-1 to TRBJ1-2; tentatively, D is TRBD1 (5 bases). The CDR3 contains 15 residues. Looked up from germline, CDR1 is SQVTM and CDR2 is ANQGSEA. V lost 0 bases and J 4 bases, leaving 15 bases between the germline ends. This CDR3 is CSVEDNSGRIYGYTF. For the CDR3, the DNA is TGCAGCGTTGAAGATAACTCGGGGCGTATCTATGGCTACACCTTC. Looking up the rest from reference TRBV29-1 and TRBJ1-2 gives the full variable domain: SAVISQKPSRDICQRGTSLTIQCQVDSQVTMMFWYRQQPGQSLTLIATANQGSEATYESGFVIDKFPISRPNLTFSTLTVSNMSPEDSSIYLCSVEDNSGRIYGYTFGSGTRLTVV.

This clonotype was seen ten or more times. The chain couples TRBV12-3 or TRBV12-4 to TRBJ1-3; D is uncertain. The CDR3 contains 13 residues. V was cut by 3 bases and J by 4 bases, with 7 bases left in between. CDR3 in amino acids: CASSFPGGNTIYF. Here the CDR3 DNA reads TGTGCCAGCAGTTTCCCAGGAGGAAACACCATATATTTT.

The CDR3 sequence: CASSTDRVHTPLHF. For the CDR3, the DNA is TGTGCCAGCAGTACGGACAGGGTACACACACCCCTCCACTTT. The chain uses TRBV27 and TRBJ1-6; 8 bases align to TRBD1. The J segment lost 11 bases and the V segment lost 5 bases, leaving 8 bases of the junction unmatched. The CDR3 is 14 residues long. CDR1 is MNHEY, CDR2 SMNVEV, per germline (reference sequence).

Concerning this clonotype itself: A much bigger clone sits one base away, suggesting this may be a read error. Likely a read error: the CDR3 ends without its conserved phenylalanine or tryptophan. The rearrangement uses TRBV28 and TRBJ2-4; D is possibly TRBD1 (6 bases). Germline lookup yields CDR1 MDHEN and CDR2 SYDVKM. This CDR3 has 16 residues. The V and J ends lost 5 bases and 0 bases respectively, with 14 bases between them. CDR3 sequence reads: CASSHPDSLAKNIQYS. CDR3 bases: TGTGCCAGCAGTCACCCGGACAGCCTAGCCAAAAACATTCAGTACTCC.

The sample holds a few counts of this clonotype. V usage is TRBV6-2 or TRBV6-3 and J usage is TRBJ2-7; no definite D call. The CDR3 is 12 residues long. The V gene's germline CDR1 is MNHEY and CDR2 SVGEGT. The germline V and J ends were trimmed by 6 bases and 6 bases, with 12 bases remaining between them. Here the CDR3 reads CASRNLGREQYF. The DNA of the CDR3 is TGTGCCAGCAGAAACCTCGGACGCGAGCAGTACTTC.

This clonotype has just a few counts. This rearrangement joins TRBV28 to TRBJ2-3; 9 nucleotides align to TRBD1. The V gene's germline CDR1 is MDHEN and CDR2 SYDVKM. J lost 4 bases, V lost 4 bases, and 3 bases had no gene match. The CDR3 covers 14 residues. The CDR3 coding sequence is TGTGCCAGCAGTTGGGGACAGGGCGCAGATACGCAGTATTTT. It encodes CASSWGQGADTQYF.

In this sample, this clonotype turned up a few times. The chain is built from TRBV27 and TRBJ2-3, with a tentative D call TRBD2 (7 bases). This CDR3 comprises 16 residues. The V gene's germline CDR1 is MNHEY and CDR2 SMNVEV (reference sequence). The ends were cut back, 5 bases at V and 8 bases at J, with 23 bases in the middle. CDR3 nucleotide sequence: TGTGCCAGCAGTCCACTACAGGGATCAGCGGGGAGTACGCAGTATTTT. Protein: CASSPLQGSAGSTQYF.

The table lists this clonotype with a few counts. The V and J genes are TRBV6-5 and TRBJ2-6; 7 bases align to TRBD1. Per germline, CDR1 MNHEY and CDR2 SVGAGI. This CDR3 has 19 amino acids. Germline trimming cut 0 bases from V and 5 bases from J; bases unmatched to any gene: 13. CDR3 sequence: CASSYSSPGQRKRANVLTF. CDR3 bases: TGTGCCAGCAGTTACTCTTCGCCGGGACAGAGGAAGAGGGCCAACGTCCTGACTTTC.

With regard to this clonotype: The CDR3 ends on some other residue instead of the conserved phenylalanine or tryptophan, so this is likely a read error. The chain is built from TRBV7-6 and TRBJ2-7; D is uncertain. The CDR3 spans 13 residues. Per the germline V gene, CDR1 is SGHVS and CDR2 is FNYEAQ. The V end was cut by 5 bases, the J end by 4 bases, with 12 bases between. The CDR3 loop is CASSVGLGYEQYY. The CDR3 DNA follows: TGTGCCAGCAGCGTAGGCCTAGGGTACGAGCAGTACTAC.

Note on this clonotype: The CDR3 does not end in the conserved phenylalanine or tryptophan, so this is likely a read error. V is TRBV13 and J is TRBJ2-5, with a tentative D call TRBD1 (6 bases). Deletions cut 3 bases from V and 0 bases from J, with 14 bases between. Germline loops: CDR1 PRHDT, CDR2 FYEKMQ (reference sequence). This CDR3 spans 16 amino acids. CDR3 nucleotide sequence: TGTGCCAGCAGCTTTAACCCGACAGGCGACCAAGAGACCCAGTACATC. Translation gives CASSFNPTGDQETQYI.

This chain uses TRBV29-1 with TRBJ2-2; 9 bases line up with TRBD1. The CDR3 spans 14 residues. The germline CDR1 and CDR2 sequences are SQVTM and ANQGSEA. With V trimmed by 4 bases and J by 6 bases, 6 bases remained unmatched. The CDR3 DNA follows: TGCAGCGTTGTGGGACAGGGTTGGGCCGGGGAGCTGTTTTTT. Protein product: CSVVGQGWAGELFF.

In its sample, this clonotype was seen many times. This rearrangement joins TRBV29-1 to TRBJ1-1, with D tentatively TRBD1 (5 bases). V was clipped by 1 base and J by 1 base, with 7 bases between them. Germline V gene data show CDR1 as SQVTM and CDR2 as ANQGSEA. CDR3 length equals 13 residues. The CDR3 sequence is CSVEGTQNTEAFF. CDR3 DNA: TGCAGCGTTGAAGGGACACAGAACACTGAAGCTTTCTTT.

The CDR3 nucleotides are TGTGCCAGCAGCTTGGGTGGGATTTTCCACGAGCAGTACTTC. The encoded protein is CASSLGGIFHEQYF. V gene TRBV5-6 combines with J gene TRBJ2-7, with unresolved D. The length of the CDR3 is 14 residues. Germline V gene sequence: CDR1 SGHDT, CDR2 YYEEEE. Trimming removed 0 bases at V and 5 bases at J, with 12 bases between.

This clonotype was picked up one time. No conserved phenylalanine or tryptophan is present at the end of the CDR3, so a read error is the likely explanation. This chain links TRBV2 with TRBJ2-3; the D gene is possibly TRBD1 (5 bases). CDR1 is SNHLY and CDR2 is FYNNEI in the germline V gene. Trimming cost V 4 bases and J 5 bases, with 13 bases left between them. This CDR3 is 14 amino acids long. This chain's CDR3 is CASSGQGLEDTQYS. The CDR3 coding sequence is TGTGCCAGCAGTGGGCAGGGCCTTGAAGATACGCAGTATTCT.

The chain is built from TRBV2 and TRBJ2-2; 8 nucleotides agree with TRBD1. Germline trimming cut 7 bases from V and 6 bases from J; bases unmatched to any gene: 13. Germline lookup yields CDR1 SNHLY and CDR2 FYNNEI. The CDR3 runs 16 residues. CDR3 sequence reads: CASTPPTGVRSGELFF. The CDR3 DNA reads TGTGCCAGCACCCCCCCGACAGGGGTCAGGTCCGGGGAGCTGTTTTTT.

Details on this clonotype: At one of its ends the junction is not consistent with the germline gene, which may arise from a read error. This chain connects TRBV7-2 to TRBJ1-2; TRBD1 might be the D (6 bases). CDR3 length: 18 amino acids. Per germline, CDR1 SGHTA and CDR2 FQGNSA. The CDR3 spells CASSLVPDTGAYDYGYTF. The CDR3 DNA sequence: TGTGCCAGCAGCTTAGTCCCGGACACGGGGGCTTACGACTATGGTTACACCTTC.

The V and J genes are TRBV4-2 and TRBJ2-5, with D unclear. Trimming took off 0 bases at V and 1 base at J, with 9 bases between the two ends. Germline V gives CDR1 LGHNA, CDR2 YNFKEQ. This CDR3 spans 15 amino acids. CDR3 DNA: TGTGCCAGCAGCCAAGAAACCCGAAGCCAAGAGACCCAGTACTTC. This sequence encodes CASSQETRSQETQYF.

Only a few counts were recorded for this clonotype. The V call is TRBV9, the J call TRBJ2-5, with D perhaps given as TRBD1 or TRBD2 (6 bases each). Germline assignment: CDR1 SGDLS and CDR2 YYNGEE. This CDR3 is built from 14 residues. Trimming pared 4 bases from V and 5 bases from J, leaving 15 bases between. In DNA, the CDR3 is TGTGCCAGCAGCACCAGGGGAGGAGAGGAGACCCAGTACTTC. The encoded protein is CASSTRGGEETQYF. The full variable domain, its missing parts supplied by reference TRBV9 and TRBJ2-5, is DSGVTQTPKHLITATGQRVTLRCSPRSGDLSVYWYQQSLDQGLQFLIQYYNGEERAKGNILERFSAQQFPDLHSELNLSSLELGDSALYFCASSTRGGEETQYFGPGTRLLVL.

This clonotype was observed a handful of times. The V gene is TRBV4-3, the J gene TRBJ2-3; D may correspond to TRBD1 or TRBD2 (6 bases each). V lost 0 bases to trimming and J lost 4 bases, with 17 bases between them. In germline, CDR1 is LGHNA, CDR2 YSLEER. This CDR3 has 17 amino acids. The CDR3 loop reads CASSQDPGGGGSDTQYF. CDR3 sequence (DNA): TGCGCCAGCAGCCAAGATCCAGGCGGAGGGGGGTCAGATACGCAGTATTTT.

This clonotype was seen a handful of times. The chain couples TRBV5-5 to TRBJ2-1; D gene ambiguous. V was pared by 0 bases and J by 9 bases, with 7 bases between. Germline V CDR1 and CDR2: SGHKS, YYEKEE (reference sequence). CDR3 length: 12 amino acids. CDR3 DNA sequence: TGTGCCAGCAGCTTGGGAACGGCTGAGCAGTTCTTC. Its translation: CASSLGTAEQFF.

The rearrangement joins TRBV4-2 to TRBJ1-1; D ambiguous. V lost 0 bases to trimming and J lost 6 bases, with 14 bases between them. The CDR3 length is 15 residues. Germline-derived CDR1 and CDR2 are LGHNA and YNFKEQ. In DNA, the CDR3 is TGTGCCAGCAGCCAAGATCCGGGGAAGGACCCTGAAGCTTTCTTT. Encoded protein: CASSQDPGKDPEAFF.

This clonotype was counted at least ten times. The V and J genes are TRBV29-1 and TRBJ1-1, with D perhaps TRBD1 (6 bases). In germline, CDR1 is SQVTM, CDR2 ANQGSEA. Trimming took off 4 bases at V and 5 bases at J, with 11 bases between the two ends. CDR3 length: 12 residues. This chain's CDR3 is CSVVYRATEAFF. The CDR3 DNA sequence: TGCAGCGTTGTGTACAGGGCAACTGAAGCTTTCTTT.

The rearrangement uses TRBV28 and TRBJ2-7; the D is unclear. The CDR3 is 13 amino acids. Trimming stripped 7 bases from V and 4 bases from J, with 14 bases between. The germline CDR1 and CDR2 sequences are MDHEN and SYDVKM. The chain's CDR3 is CASTGGLVYEQYF. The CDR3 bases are TGTGCCAGCACTGGTGGCTTAGTTTACGAGCAGTACTTC.

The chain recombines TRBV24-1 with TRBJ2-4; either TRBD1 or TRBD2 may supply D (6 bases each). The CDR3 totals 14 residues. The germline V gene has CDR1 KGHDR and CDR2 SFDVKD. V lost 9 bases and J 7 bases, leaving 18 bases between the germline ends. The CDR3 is CATGGSGEDNIQYF. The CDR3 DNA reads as TGTGCCACCGGAGGGTCAGGGGAAGATAACATTCAGTACTTC.